This T cell receptor beta chain was profiled in a study of blood T cell repertoires in COVID-19. Study-level background: The United States, Italy and Spain were the sources of the acute and convalescent COVID-19 samples.

Germline CDR1 is SGHRS and CDR2 is YFSETQ. Trimming left V 4 bases short and J 7 bases short, with 18 bases between. The CDR3 runs to 15 residues. Original methodology: Scientists estimated how many nucleated cells there were by amplifying reference gene primers. Assay: immunoSEQ multiplex PCR; the TCRdb copy retains only in-frame clones and omits some. V, J and clone size reflect that table, while D and trimming were determined from the DNA. The sample records under 500,000 clones, around 89% being singletons. V usage is TRBV5-1 and J usage is TRBJ1-5; D not certain. Sequenced input: peripheral blood. This clonotype was sampled from a woman aged 25 to 39 with acute or convalescent COVID-19. CDR3 nucleotide sequence: TGCGCCAGCAGCCTGGCCGGGTCTGAGGGACAGCCCCAGCATTTT. This encodes CASSLAGSEGQPQHF.